One and the same sample provided the 7 T cell receptor beta chains below, sequenced in a study of T cell clones after liver transplantation. Some clones are missing from TCRdb's copy, which holds only in-frame ones; the method was immunoSEQ multiplex PCR. The sample carries about 60,000 clones, 70% to 75% recorded once. Sequences were derived from CD4+ T cells from blood, sampled before liver transplant. All receptors derive from a human donor who received a liver transplant.

The chain is built from TRBV6-5 and TRBJ1-3; D possibly corresponds to TRBD1 (6 bases). The CDR3 covers 15 residues. In germline, CDR1 is MNHEY, CDR2 SVGAGI. Trimming stripped 4 bases from V and 1 base from J, with 11 bases between. The CDR3 DNA sequence: TGTGCCAGCAGTTCCGGACAGATTTCTGGAAACACCATATATTTT. It encodes CASSSGQISGNTIYF.

This clone was seen once. The rearrangement joins TRBV11-1 to TRBJ2-7, with 8 bases that match TRBD1. The CDR3 is 15 residues long. The V segment lost 4 bases and the J segment 2 bases; nucleotides outside the gene matches: 7. The V gene's germline CDR1 is SGHAT and CDR2 FQDESV (reference sequence). In nucleotides, the CDR3 is TGTGCCAGCAGCTCCCAGGGGGCTAGACCCTACGAGCAGTACTTC. Translation gives CASSSQGARPYEQYF. The entire variable domain, with the rest obtained from reference TRBV11-1 and TRBJ2-7, is as follows: EAEVAQSPRYKITEKSQAVAFWCDPISGHATLYWYRQILGQGPELLVQFQDESVVDDSQLPKDRFSAERLKGVDSTLKIQPAELGDSAMYLCASSSQGARPYEQYFGPGTRLTVT.

The V call is TRBV6-5, the J call TRBJ2-7; 11 bases are shared with TRBD1. Germline trimming cut 4 bases from V and 5 bases from J; bases unmatched to any gene: 10. CDR1 and CDR2 from the germline V gene are MNHEY and SVGAGI. This CDR3 is 16 amino acids long. The CDR3 DNA reads TGTGCCAGCAGTTTCCTTCCTGGACAGGGGGCCCACGAGCAGTACTTC. It specifies CASSFLPGQGAHEQYF.

CDR3 in amino acids: CASSEIRINTGELFF. The CDR3 DNA reads TGTGCCAGCAGTGAAATCAGGATTAACACCGGGGAGCTGTTTTTT. This chain connects TRBV6-1 to TRBJ2-2; no reliable D call. The CDR3 sequence is 15 residues long. The V and J ends lost 2 bases and 2 bases respectively, with 9 bases between them. Germline V gives CDR1 MNHNS, CDR2 SASEGT.

This clone was detected only a few times. CDR3 sequence: CASSPSSLQGANSPLHF. CDR3 DNA: TGTGCCAGCTCACCATCAAGCTTACAGGGGGCAAATTCACCCCTCCACTTT. The chain carries TRBV18 and TRBJ1-6; 9 bases line up with TRBD1. Germline trimming cut 2 bases from V and 7 bases from J; bases unmatched to any gene: 9. Germline assignment: CDR1 KGHSH and CDR2 LQKENI. CDR3 length: 17 residues.

V gene TRBV6-5 combines with J gene TRBJ2-1; TRBD2 is a possible D gene (5 bases). The CDR3 has 15 amino acids. Trimming took 4 bases from V and 4 from J, leaving 14 bases between them. The germline V gene encodes CDR1 MNHEY and CDR2 SVGAGI. CDR3 protein: CASSLEAQGYNEQFF. In DNA form, the CDR3 reads TGTGCCAGCAGTTTGGAGGCCCAAGGATACAATGAGCAGTTCTTC.

This clone has ten or more counts. The rearrangement links TRBV2 to TRBJ2-7; D uncertain. Germline CDR1 SNHLY, CDR2 FYNNEI. Trimming pared 4 bases from V and 6 bases from J, leaving 4 bases between. The length of the CDR3 is 10 residues. CDR3 residues: CASSAFEQYF. The CDR3 DNA sequence: TGTGCCAGCAGTGCATTCGAGCAGTACTTC.